These 29 T cell receptor beta chains came from one sample sequenced in a study of early T cells in non-severe SARS-CoV-2 infection. TCRdb reanalysed the 5' RACE reads using MiXCR and keeps one entry per CDR3 protein. The sample has 35,000 to 45,000 distinct CDR3 sequences; 8% to 10% are singletons. Sequenced input: whole blood. These receptor sequences come from an adult who was a healthcare worker with PCR-confirmed SARS-CoV-2 infection or an uninfected control (not recorded which).

The table lists this clonotype with many counts. The chain uses TRBV9 and TRBJ1-5; no reliable D call. Germline values: CDR1 SGDLS, CDR2 YYNGEE. With 2 bases removed from V and 5 bases from J, the gap between germline ends came to 11 bases. The length of the CDR3 is 14 residues. The CDR3 DNA follows: TGTGCCAGCAGCGTTCAGGCGGACCATCAGCCCCAGCATTTT. Its translation: CASSVQADHQPQHF. Full variable domain (outside the CDR3, taken from reference TRBV9 and TRBJ1-5): DSGVTQTPKHLITATGQRVTLRCSPRSGDLSVYWYQQSLDQGLQFLIQYYNGEERAKGNILERFSAQQFPDLHSELNLSSLELGDSALYFCASSVQADHQPQHFGDGTRLSIL.

Concerning this clonotype: This may come from a read error, since a much larger clone is one base off. This chain connects TRBV5-4 to TRBJ1-3, with TRBD1 identical over 9 bases. In germline, CDR1 is SGHNT, CDR2 YYREEE (reference sequence). The CDR3 runs to 18 residues. CDR3 sequence: CASSNSGTGLISGNTVYF. The CDR3 DNA reads as TGTGCCAGCAGCAACTCCGGGACAGGGCTTATTTCTGGAAACACCGTATATTTT.

The chain is built from TRBV6-5 and TRBJ1-2, with 9 nucleotides matching TRBD1. The CDR3 runs to 14 residues. Germline V gives CDR1 MNHEY, CDR2 SVGAGI. After removal of 4 bases from V and 10 bases from J, the junction contained 10 bases not matched to a gene. CDR3 sequence reads: CASSSHPGQGSYTF. DNA for the CDR3: TGTGCCAGCAGTTCCCACCCGGGACAGGGATCCTACACCTTC.

V and J are TRBV12-3 or TRBV12-4 and TRBJ1-2; D is possibly TRBD1 (5 bases). V shed 6 bases and J shed 3 bases, with 11 bases lying between them. The CDR3 is made up of 13 amino acids. The CDR3, as DNA: TGTGCCAGCAGGGCACCGACAGACTATGGCTACACCTTC. Translating gives CASRAPTDYGYTF.

This clonotype was counted many times. The CDR3 bases are TGCGCCAGCAGCCAAGTATCAGGGGGTCGGGAGACCCAGTACTTC. Its translation is CASSQVSGGRETQYF. This sequence joins TRBV4-1 and TRBJ2-5; 7 nucleotides match TRBD1. The CDR3 has 15 residues. Unmatched junction bases numbered 7, after V lost 1 base and J lost 5 bases. Germline V gene data show CDR1 as MGHRA and CDR2 as YSYEKL.

This clonotype was detected many times. CDR3 in amino acids: CASSLEDTQYF. The CDR3 DNA reads TGCGCCAGCAGCTTGGAGGATACGCAGTATTTT. The chain joins TRBV5-1 to TRBJ2-3; D ambiguous. The CDR3 totals 11 residues. Trimming took 0 bases from V and 6 from J, leaving 2 bases between them. Germline assignment: CDR1 SGHRS and CDR2 YFSETQ. The full variable domain, with the rest looked up from reference TRBV5-1 and TRBJ2-3, is KAGVTQTPRYLIKTRGQQVTLSCSPISGHRSVSWYQQTPGQGLQFLFEYFSETQRNKGNFPGRFSGRQFSNSRSEMNVSTLELGDSALYLCASSLEDTQYFGPGTRLTVL.

This clonotype ranks as medium-sized. V is TRBV10-2 and J is TRBJ2-7; D is undetermined. The germline V and J ends were trimmed by 8 bases and 4 bases, with 9 bases remaining between them. This CDR3 region has 11 residues. Germline loops: CDR1 WSHSY, CDR2 SAAADI. The CDR3 region has the DNA TGCGCCAGCGGGATTAGATACGAGCAGTACTTC. It translates to CASGIRYEQYF.

The chain carries TRBV29-1 and TRBJ2-5; 7 nucleotides align to TRBD2. After removal of 8 bases from V and 3 bases from J, the junction contained 6 bases not matched to a gene. Germline loops: CDR1 SQVTM, CDR2 ANQGSEA. CDR3 length equals 12 residues. The CDR3 reads CSYAGVKETQYF. The DNA of the CDR3 is TGCAGCTACGCGGGAGTTAAAGAGACCCAGTACTTC.

This clonotype was detected many times. The V call is TRBV27, the J call TRBJ1-2; 10 nucleotides line up with TRBD1. The V segment lost 5 bases and the J segment 1 base; nucleotides outside the gene matches: 4. The germline V gene encodes CDR1 MNHEY and CDR2 SMNVEV (reference sequence). The CDR3 is made up of 15 amino acids. This CDR3 is CASSPTGGSNYGYTF. As DNA, the CDR3 is TGTGCCAGCAGTCCGACAGGGGGCAGTAACTATGGCTACACCTTC.

This clonotype has more than one count but fewer than ten. The CDR3 coding sequence is TGTGCCAGCAGCCAATACCGAATATCCTACAATGAGCAGTTCTTC. Its translation is CASSQYRISYNEQFF. This chain uses TRBV7-8 with TRBJ2-1; D is uncertain. The CDR3 covers 15 residues. Trimming took 5 bases from V and 1 from J, leaving 12 bases between them. Per germline, CDR1 SGHVS and CDR2 FQNEAQ.

This clonotype was counted ten times or more. The chain recombines TRBV6-5 with TRBJ1-1, with D unclear. Germline CDR1 and CDR2: MNHEY and SVGAGI. The V end was cut by 0 bases, the J end by 0 bases, with 8 bases between. CDR3 size: 15 residues. The CDR3 DNA reads TGTGCCAGCAGTTACTCGGCAGTGATGAACACTGAAGCTTTCTTT. Translating it yields CASSYSAVMNTEAFF.

This clonotype has at least ten counts. The chain links TRBV29-1 to TRBJ1-2; D not resolved. The CDR3 extends over 13 amino acids. Per the germline V gene, CDR1 is SQVTM and CDR2 is ANQGSEA. V lost 7 bases to trimming and J lost 4 bases, with 16 bases between them. The CDR3, as DNA: TGCAGCGCCGACCGAGCGATAGGCTATGGCTACACCTTC. It yields the protein CSADRAIGYGYTF.

This clonotype was observed at least ten times. The chain uses TRBV20-1 and TRBJ2-1; TRBD1 matches 8 bases. Germline CDR1 is DFQATT and CDR2 is SNEGSKA (reference sequence). V lost 2 bases to trimming and J lost 9 bases; unmatched junction nucleotides: 6. This CDR3 is 13 amino acids long. CDR3 residues: CSARIGTGAEQFF. The CDR3 nucleotides are TGCAGTGCTAGAATCGGGACAGGAGCTGAGCAGTTCTTC.

This clonotype was detected only a few times. The chain combines TRBV5-1 with TRBJ2-1; D remains unclear. There are 15 residues in the CDR3. V was pared by 0 bases and J by 5 bases, with 12 bases between. CDR1 SGHRS and CDR2 YFSETQ come from the germline V gene. The CDR3 region has the DNA TGCGCCAGCAGCTTGGAAAGTGGTCAGAACAATGAGCAGTTCTTC. Amino acid sequence: CASSLESGQNNEQFF.

The CDR3 DNA sequence: TGCAGCGCCACCGGGACAGGGAATCAGCCCCAGCATTTT. Translating it yields CSATGTGNQPQHF. This rearrangement joins TRBV20-1 to TRBJ1-5; 9 positions match TRBD1. Looked up from germline, CDR1 is DFQATT and CDR2 is SNEGSKA (reference sequence). The CDR3 is 13 amino acids.

This clonotype was picked up many times. The rearrangement uses TRBV6-2 or TRBV6-3 and TRBJ2-7, with a weak D call TRBD1 (6 bases). The CDR3 sequence is 16 residues long. Germline V gene lookup returns CDR1 MNHEY and CDR2 SVGEGT. V was cut by 0 bases and J by 2 bases, with 14 bases left in between. CDR3 residues: CASSYSLQGRPYEQYF. DNA of the CDR3: TGTGCCAGCAGTTACTCCTTGCAGGGGCGCCCCTACGAGCAGTACTTC.

The table lists this clonotype with a few counts. This chain joins TRBV6-1 and TRBJ2-7; 8 nucleotides agree with TRBD1. This CDR3 spans 18 amino acids. Per germline, CDR1 MNHNS and CDR2 SASEGT. V shed 5 bases, J shed 4 bases, and the junction held 19 bases outside the gene matches. CDR3 nucleotides: TGTGCCAGCAGTTTATCCGGGACAGGAAGGAGGACGAGATACGAGCAGTACTTC. As protein: CASSLSGTGRRTRYEQYF.

Ten or more counts support this clonotype. This chain uses TRBV4-3 with TRBJ1-3, with unresolved D. Germline loops: CDR1 LGHNA, CDR2 YSLEER. The germline V and J ends were trimmed by 2 bases and 2 bases, with 4 bases remaining between them. CDR3 length: 13 residues. This CDR3 reads CASSQNTGNTIYF. As DNA, the CDR3 is TGCGCCAGCAGCCAAAATACTGGAAACACCATATATTTT.

In its sample, this clonotype was seen many times. V gene TRBV9 combines with J gene TRBJ2-1; D is unclear. V gave up 0 bases and J gave up 1 base, with 2 bases separating them. The germline V gene encodes CDR1 SGDLS and CDR2 YYNGEE. There are 13 residues in the CDR3. In DNA, the CDR3 is TGTGCCAGCAGCGTAGGGTCCTACAATGAGCAGTTCTTC. Translation: CASSVGSYNEQFF.

This clonotype was seen a handful of times. The V and J genes are TRBV29-1 and TRBJ2-5, with no clear D. Germline V CDR1 and CDR2: SQVTM, ANQGSEA. The CDR3 length is 10 residues. Trimming removed 1 base at V and 5 bases at J, with 2 bases between. The CDR3 DNA reads as TGCAGCGTTGAAGGGGAGACCCAGTACTTC. It encodes CSVEGETQYF. Combining the CDR3 with reference TRBV29-1 and TRBJ2-5 gives the whole variable domain SAVISQKPSRDICQRGTSLTIQCQVDSQVTMMFWYRQQPGQSLTLIATANQGSEATYESGFVIDKFPISRPNLTFSTLTVSNMSPEDSSIYLCSVEGETQYFGPGTRLLVL.

This clonotype was found a few times. V usage is TRBV5-1 and J usage is TRBJ2-7; D unresolved. Germline CDR1 is SGHRS and CDR2 is YFSETQ. V was shortened by 0 bases and J by 5 bases, with 6 bases between the two germline ends. This CDR3 comprises 12 residues. In DNA form, the CDR3 reads TGCGCCAGCAGCTTGGTGAGAAACGAGCAGTACTTC. This codes for CASSLVRNEQYF.

This clonotype has a count of ten or more. The gene calls are TRBV2 and TRBJ2-7, with a weak D call TRBD2 (6 bases). CDR1 and CDR2 (germline): SNHLY, FYNNEI. Trimming took 7 bases from V and 0 from J, leaving 13 bases between them. CDR3 length: 14 residues. The CDR3 spells CASTADGSSYEQYF. DNA of the CDR3: TGTGCCAGCACCGCGGACGGGAGCTCCTACGAGCAGTACTTC.

The chain joins TRBV29-1 to TRBJ2-7; D might be TRBD1 (5 bases). Germline loops: CDR1 SQVTM, CDR2 ANQGSEA. Trimming left V 5 bases short and J 5 bases short, with 13 bases between. The CDR3 sequence is 12 residues long. In DNA, the CDR3 is TGCAGCGTTACGGACAATGGGAACGAGCAGTACTTC. Its protein product is CSVTDNGNEQYF.

About this clonotype: A read error may be the cause here, since a much bigger clone is one base away. The J gene is TRBJ2-3, the V gene TRBV7-2; perhaps TRBD2 as D (7 bases). CDR1 is SGHTA, CDR2 FQGNSA, per germline. This CDR3 spans 17 amino acids. The CDR3 reads CASSFGAAGAGTVTQYF. The CDR3 coding sequence is TGTGCCAGCAGCTTCGGGGCTGCGGGGGCGGGCACAGTTACGCAGTATTTT.

V usage is TRBV7-8 and J usage is TRBJ2-2, with D hard to call. CDR3 size: 16 residues. V lost 1 base, J lost 6 bases, and 15 bases lay in between. Germline CDR1 is SGHVS and CDR2 is FQNEAQ. For the CDR3, the DNA is TGTGCCAGCAGCTTAGGGTTACAGTCTTTATCCGGGGAGCTGTTTTTT. The encoded protein is CASSLGLQSLSGELFF.

This clonotype was detected many times. V gene TRBV10-3 combines with J gene TRBJ1-6, with D tentatively TRBD1 (6 bases). Germline V gene data show CDR1 as ENHRY and CDR2 as SYGVKD. The CDR3 sequence is 15 residues long. The V gene lost 0 bases and the J gene lost 6 bases, with 9 bases spanning the gap. CDR3: CAISESRGSNSPLHF. The CDR3 region has the DNA TGTGCCATCAGTGAGTCAAGGGGGTCTAATTCACCCCTCCACTTT.

This clonotype was observed a few times. This rearrangement joins TRBV20-1 to TRBJ1-1, with unresolved D. This CDR3 spans 14 amino acids. Between the trimmed V and J ends, which lost 6 bases and 0 bases, there was a span of 14 bases. CDR1 DFQATT and CDR2 SNEGSKA come from the germline V gene (reference sequence). The CDR3 here is CSAAANSLNTEAFF. The DNA of the CDR3 is TGCAGTGCGGCCGCGAACAGTTTGAACACTGAAGCTTTCTTT.

This clonotype was seen a handful of times. The V gene is TRBV19, the J gene TRBJ2-1; the match to TRBD2 covers 8 bases. The CDR3 spans 14 residues. V dropped 6 bases and J dropped 5; count of bases not matched to a gene: 6. Germline CDR1 is LNHDA and CDR2 is SQIVND (reference sequence). In DNA, the CDR3 is TGTGCCAGTAGCTCAGCGGGGGCCAACAATGAGCAGTTCTTC. Translated, it gives CASSSAGANNEQFF.

This clonotype was recorded a few times. This chain uses TRBV27 with TRBJ1-1, with D perhaps TRBD1 (5 bases). The CDR3 sequence is 12 residues long. CDR1 is MNHEY and CDR2 is SMNVEV in the germline V gene (reference sequence). The germline V and J ends were trimmed by 2 bases and 6 bases, with 7 bases remaining between them. The CDR3 sequence is CASSLGGAEAFF. The CDR3 region has the DNA TGTGCCAGCAGTTTAGGGGGTGCTGAAGCTTTCTTT.